These T cell receptor beta chains were read from a single sample in a study of blood T cells in healthy people across ages. Each CDR3 protein gets one entry after TCRdb re-called the 5' RACE reads with MiXCR. The profile shows around 850,000 distinct CDR3 sequences, under 40% of them singletons. Sample: blood. All receptors come from a man in his late teens or twenties in good health. The CDR3 runs from the conserved cysteine through the conserved F or W. A D gene is named only where the DNA matches it firmly. Clone size is not always given. Where it is, it says once, few, many or a class for expanded clones.

V gene: TRBV9
clone size: NA
J gene: TRBJ1-4
D gene: TRBD1
CDR3 DNA: TGTGCCAGCAGCGACTCCGGGACAGGGACCGTTGGCGAAAAACTGTTTTTT
CDR3 protein: CASSDSGTGTVGEKLFF

V gene: TRBV7-2
clone size: few
J gene: TRBJ2-7
D gene: TRBD1
CDR3 DNA: TGTGCCAGCAGCTTACGGGACAGGGGAACAGAGAGAGTAGTCTACGAGCAGTACTTC
CDR3 protein: CASSLRDRGTERVVYEQYF

V gene: TRBV28
clone size: many
J gene: TRBJ2-7
D gene: NA
CDR3 DNA: TGTGCCAGCAGTCCCCCAGATTACGAGCAGTACTTC
CDR3 protein: CASSPPDYEQYF

V gene: TRBV7-2
clone size: many
J gene: TRBJ1-2
D gene: NA
CDR3 DNA: TGTGCCAGCAGCTCCCGAAGTACTGGCTACACCTTC
CDR3 protein: CASSSRSTGYTF

V gene: TRBV12-3/TRBV12-4
clone size: few
J gene: TRBJ1-2
D gene: TRBD1
CDR3 DNA: TGTGCCAGCAGTTCCAGACAGGGGGTGGGCTACACCTTC
CDR3 protein: CASSSRQGVGYTF

V gene: TRBV20-1
clone size: few
J gene: TRBJ2-3
D gene: TRBD1
CDR3 DNA: TGCAGTGCTAAGGGGGCAGATGCAGATACGCAGTATTTT
CDR3 protein: CSAKGADADTQYF

V gene: TRBV7-2
clone size: NA
J gene: TRBJ2-5
D gene: NA
CDR3 DNA: TGTGCCAGCAGCCTAATGGGGGGGGCTCTTTACAATGAGCAGTACTTC
CDR3 protein: CASSLMGGALYNEQYF

V gene: TRBV9
clone size: few
J gene: TRBJ2-5
D gene: NA
CDR3 DNA: TGTGCCAGCAGCGTAGAACGGTCCGAGGATGAGCAGTACTTC
CDR3 protein: CASSVERSEDEQYF

V gene: TRBV4-1
clone size: NA
J gene: TRBJ1-4
D gene: TRBD1
CDR3 DNA: TGCGCCAGCAGCCATTCACAGGGGAGTGAAAAACTGTTTTTT
CDR3 protein: CASSHSQGSEKLFF

V gene: TRBV6-1
clone size: few
J gene: TRBJ1-1
D gene: NA
CDR3 DNA: TGTGCCAGCAGTGAAGTCGGGGACTCGAACACTGAAGCTTTCTTT
CDR3 protein: CASSEVGDSNTEAFF

V gene: TRBV7-2
clone size: NA
J gene: TRBJ2-3
D gene: NA
CDR3 DNA: TGTGCCAGCAGCCCTCGGGCAGGGCCCACAGATACGCAGTATTTT
CDR3 protein: CASSPRAGPTDTQYF

V gene: TRBV15
clone size: NA
J gene: TRBJ2-1
D gene: TRBD2
CDR3 DNA: TGTGCCACTAGCAGAGATCCAGCGGGGGGCCTATACAATGAGCAGTTCTTC
CDR3 protein: CATSRDPAGGLYNEQFF

V gene: TRBV28
clone size: few
J gene: TRBJ2-7
D gene: TRBD1
CDR3 DNA: TGTGCCAGCAGGCGTATCACAGGGGGCAGCTACGAGCAGTACTTC
CDR3 protein: CASRRITGGSYEQYF

V gene: TRBV7-2
clone size: few
J gene: TRBJ2-1
D gene: TRBD2
CDR3 DNA: TGTGCCAGCAGCTTAGGTCCGCTAGCGGGGAACCATGAGCAGTTCTTC
CDR3 protein: CASSLGPLAGNHEQFF

V gene: TRBV5-6
clone size: many
J gene: TRBJ1-2
D gene: NA
CDR3 DNA: TGTGCCAGCAGCTTGGCCCGGGCCTATGGCTACACCTTC
CDR3 protein: CASSLARAYGYTF

V gene: TRBV12-3/TRBV12-4
clone size: NA
J gene: TRBJ1-2
D gene: TRBD1
CDR3 DNA: TGTGCCAGCAACAAGGACAGGGCTAACTATGGCTACACCTTC
CDR3 protein: CASNKDRANYGYTF

V gene: TRBV6-6
clone size: NA
J gene: TRBJ1-6
D gene: NA
CDR3 DNA: TGTGCCAGCAGTCTACAGGGCAGGGGTTCACCCCTCCACTTT
CDR3 protein: CASSLQGRGSPLHF

V gene: TRBV5-1
clone size: NA
J gene: TRBJ2-7
D gene: NA
CDR3 DNA: TGCGCCAGCAGCTTGGATGCCGGTAGCTCCTACGAGCAGTACTTC
CDR3 protein: CASSLDAGSSYEQYF

V gene: TRBV5-1
clone size: NA
J gene: TRBJ1-2
D gene: NA
CDR3 DNA: TGCGCCAGCAGCTTGGGATTCGTCGATGAAAGCACCTTC
CDR3 protein: CASSLGFVDESTF

V gene: TRBV5-5
clone size: NA
J gene: TRBJ1-4
D gene: NA
CDR3 DNA: TGTGCCAGCAGCAACCCTGGGGAGGTTGAAAAACTGTTTTTT
CDR3 protein: CASSNPGEVEKLFF

V gene: TRBV12-3/TRBV12-4
clone size: few
J gene: TRBJ2-5
D gene: NA
CDR3 DNA: TGTGCCAGCAGCCAGGGGAGTTGGGAAGAGACCCAGTACTTC
CDR3 protein: CASSQGSWEETQYF

V gene: TRBV5-1
clone size: few
J gene: TRBJ2-1
D gene: TRBD2
CDR3 DNA: TGCGCCAGCAGCTGGGCGGGGGGGAATGAGCAGTTCTTC
CDR3 protein: CASSWAGGNEQFF

V gene: TRBV20-1
clone size: few
J gene: TRBJ1-5
D gene: TRBD1
CDR3 DNA: TGCAGTGCTCCAAAGACAGGGGGAAATCAGCCCCAGCATTTT
CDR3 protein: CSAPKTGGNQPQHF

V gene: TRBV7-2
clone size: few
J gene: TRBJ2-7
D gene: TRBD2
CDR3 DNA: TGTGCCAGCAGCCATCCCCCTAGAGCGGGGGGGAAGCTTTACAATGAGCAGTACTTC
CDR3 protein: CASSHPPRAGGKLYNEQYF

V gene: TRBV30
clone size: NA
J gene: TRBJ1-2
D gene: NA
CDR3 DNA: TGTGCCTGGAGTGTGGATCGCAGGGCCAACTATGGCTACACCTTC
CDR3 protein: CAWSVDRRANYGYTF

V gene: TRBV7-9
clone size: few
J gene: TRBJ1-6
D gene: TRBD1
CDR3 DNA: TGTGCCAGCAGCGTGGACAGGAATAATTCACCCCTCCACTTT
CDR3 protein: CASSVDRNNSPLHF

V gene: TRBV29-1
clone size: NA
J gene: TRBJ2-7
D gene: NA
CDR3 DNA: TGCAGCGCTCCCGACCCGGTTCACGGTGAGCAGTACTTC
CDR3 protein: CSAPDPVHGEQYF

V gene: TRBV6-6
clone size: NA
J gene: TRBJ2-7
D gene: NA
CDR3 DNA: TGTGCCAGCAGTACTACAGGGAGCGAGCAGTACTTC
CDR3 protein: CASSTTGSEQYF

V gene: TRBV2
clone size: few
J gene: TRBJ2-4
D gene: NA
CDR3 DNA: TGTGCCAGCAGTCAAAACATTCAGTACTTC
CDR3 protein: CASSQNIQYF

V gene: TRBV20-1
clone size: few
J gene: TRBJ2-7
D gene: NA
CDR3 DNA: TGCAGTGCTAGGCGAGAGTCCTACGAGCAGTACTTC
CDR3 protein: CSARRESYEQYF

V gene: TRBV4-3
clone size: few
J gene: TRBJ2-1
D gene: TRBD1
CDR3 DNA: TGCGCCAGCAGCCAAGGTACCCCCGACAGGGGAGTCCGGTTCTTC
CDR3 protein: CASSQGTPDRGVRFF

V gene: TRBV6-5
clone size: NA
J gene: TRBJ2-5
D gene: TRBD1
CDR3 DNA: TGTGCCAGCAGTTTGGGACAGGGTCAATGGAATGAGCAGTACTTC
CDR3 protein: CASSLGQGQWNEQYF

V gene: TRBV6-5
clone size: few
J gene: TRBJ1-6
D gene: NA
CDR3 DNA: TGTGCCAGCAGTTACTCCCAGGGTTCCAATTCACCCCTCCACTTT
CDR3 protein: CASSYSQGSNSPLHF

V gene: TRBV6-5
clone size: many
J gene: TRBJ2-1
D gene: NA
CDR3 DNA: TGTGCCAGCAGTTTGACCCCGAATGAGCAGTTCTTC
CDR3 protein: CASSLTPNEQFF

V gene: TRBV5-1
clone size: many
J gene: TRBJ1-2
D gene: NA
CDR3 DNA: TGCGCCAGCAGCTTGGACGGGGCCCTACGACCCCGGGACTATGGCTACACCTTC
CDR3 protein: CASSLDGALRPRDYGYTF

V gene: TRBV29-1
clone size: few
J gene: TRBJ1-4
D gene: NA
CDR3 DNA: TGCAGCGTCATGGGGACATCTAATGAAAAACTGTTTTTT
CDR3 protein: CSVMGTSNEKLFF

V gene: TRBV6-5
clone size: NA
J gene: TRBJ1-2
D gene: NA
CDR3 DNA: TGTGCCAGCAGTCTGAACAGGGATTACGGGGACGGCTACACCTTC
CDR3 protein: CASSLNRDYGDGYTF

V gene: TRBV28
clone size: NA
J gene: TRBJ2-7
D gene: NA
CDR3 DNA: TGTGCCAGCACCACCCTAGGGGCGACGCGGTACCACTACGAGCAGTACTTC
CDR3 protein: CASTTLGATRYHYEQYF

V gene: TRBV12-5
clone size: NA
J gene: TRBJ2-1
D gene: TRBD1
CDR3 DNA: TGTGCTAGTGGTCCCACACAGGGGGCACCGAATGAGCAGTTCTTC
CDR3 protein: CASGPTQGAPNEQFF

V gene: TRBV20-1
clone size: NA
J gene: TRBJ2-7
D gene: NA
CDR3 DNA: TGCAGTGCCCAACCGCATGCCTCCTACGAGCAGTACTTC
CDR3 protein: CSAQPHASYEQYF

V gene: TRBV5-1
clone size: few
J gene: TRBJ2-3
D gene: NA
CDR3 DNA: TGCGCCAGCAGCGAGGGGGTAGATACGCAGTATTTT
CDR3 protein: CASSEGVDTQYF

V gene: TRBV7-2
clone size: NA
J gene: TRBJ2-7
D gene: TRBD1
CDR3 DNA: TGTGCCAGCAGCTTCAGGGCCAAGAGACAGGGGCCAAATGAGCAGTACTTC
CDR3 protein: CASSFRAKRQGPNEQYF

V gene: TRBV12-3/TRBV12-4
clone size: many
J gene: TRBJ1-6
D gene: NA
CDR3 DNA: TGTGCGGTCTGCTCCTATAATTCACCCCTCCACTTT
CDR3 protein: CAVCSYNSPLHF

V gene: TRBV11-2
clone size: NA
J gene: TRBJ2-1
D gene: NA
CDR3 DNA: TGTGCCAGCAGCGCCTATCAGGGGAATGAGCAGTTCTTC
CDR3 protein: CASSAYQGNEQFF

V gene: TRBV20-1
clone size: many
J gene: TRBJ2-5
D gene: NA
CDR3 DNA: TGCAGTGCTAGATGGCAAGAGACCCAGTACTTC
CDR3 protein: CSARWQETQYF

V gene: TRBV5-1
clone size: many
J gene: TRBJ2-1
D gene: NA
CDR3 DNA: TGCGCCAGCAGCTTGGGACAGGTGGGTGAGCAGTTCTTC
CDR3 protein: CASSLGQVGEQFF

V gene: TRBV28
clone size: NA
J gene: TRBJ2-1
D gene: NA
CDR3 DNA: TGTGCCAGCAGTTTCGGGGCCAATGGGCAGTTCTTC
CDR3 protein: CASSFGANGQFF

V gene: TRBV29-1
clone size: NA
J gene: TRBJ2-6
D gene: NA
CDR3 DNA: TGCAGCGTTGACGGCGGGAACAGCTCTGGGGCCAACGTCCTGACTTTC
CDR3 protein: CSVDGGNSSGANVLTF

V gene: TRBV9
clone size: NA
J gene: TRBJ2-5
D gene: TRBD1
CDR3 DNA: TGTGCCAGCAGCGCGAGACAGGGGATGGAAGAGACCCAGTACTTC
CDR3 protein: CASSARQGMEETQYF

V gene: TRBV14
clone size: many
J gene: TRBJ2-1
D gene: NA
CDR3 DNA: TGTGCCAGCAGCCAAGTCGGCGCAACGAGAGAGCAGTTCTTC
CDR3 protein: CASSQVGATREQFF